This entry is about one T cell receptor beta chain. The antigen is undetermined. The CDR3 sequence is 12 residues long. CDR1 KGHSH and CDR2 LQKENI come from the germline V gene. V lost 3 bases and J lost 6, with 9 bases in between. The data stem from a study of radiation and T cells in renal cell carcinoma. Study-wide points: In blood, top tumor clones expanded by 2 weeks, shrinking by 4.

Indicated time point: baseline pretreatment blood. This sample's treatment: 15 Gy SBRT to primary tumor, nephrectomy 4 weeks later. Radiation-treated patients gave blood at baseline, week 2 and week 4. This table comes from immunoSEQ multiplex PCR, and its TCRdb copy is limited to in-frame clones, with some not included. The repertoire holds approximately 120,000 clones, 82% seen once, with under 4% in the top ten. The TCR originated in a woman aged 55-69 years with renal cell carcinoma. V and J are TRBV18 and TRBJ2-7; D uncertain. Sample: blood, taken from a patient whose treatment included radiotherapy and nephrectomy. CDR3 amino acids: CASSPAGFEQYF. The CDR3, as DNA: TGTGCCAGCTCACCGGCCGGGTTCGAGCAGTACTTC.